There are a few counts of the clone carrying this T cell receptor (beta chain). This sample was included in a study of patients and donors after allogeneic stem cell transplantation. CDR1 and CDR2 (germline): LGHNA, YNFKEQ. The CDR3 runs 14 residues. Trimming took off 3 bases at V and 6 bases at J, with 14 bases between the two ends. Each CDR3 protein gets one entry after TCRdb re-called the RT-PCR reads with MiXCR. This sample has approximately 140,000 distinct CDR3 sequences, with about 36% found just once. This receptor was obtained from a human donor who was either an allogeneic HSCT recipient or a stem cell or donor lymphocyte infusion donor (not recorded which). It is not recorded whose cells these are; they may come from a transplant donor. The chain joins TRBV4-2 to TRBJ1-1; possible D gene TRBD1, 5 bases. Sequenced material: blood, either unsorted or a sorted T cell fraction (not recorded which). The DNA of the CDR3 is TGTGCCAGCAGCCATCCGGGGGTAGCCCCTGAAGCTTTCTTT. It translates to CASSHPGVAPEAFF.